The next 28 T cell receptor beta chains were all read from a single sample in a study of blood T cell repertoires in COVID-19. The repertoire was sequenced with immunoSEQ multiplex PCR; TCRdb's copy has only in-frame clones and lacks some. Counted here are about 110,000 clones, roughly 86% occurring once; the ten biggest clones make up roughly 4%. The sequenced material came from peripheral blood. Receptor source: a man aged 35 to 55 with acute or convalescent COVID-19.

The rearrangement uses TRBV19 and TRBJ2-1; 9 bases are a match to TRBD2. With 5 bases clipped from V and 5 bases from J, the junction kept 10 bases outside the gene matches. Germline CDR1 is LNHDA and CDR2 is SQIVND (reference sequence). The CDR3 spans 16 residues. Here the CDR3 DNA reads TGTGCCAGTAGTCTCGTTTCACTAGCGGGCCACAATGAGCAGTTCTTC. It translates to CASSLVSLAGHNEQFF.

This clone has just a few counts. The chain recombines TRBV5-4 with TRBJ2-2, with D hard to call. The length of the CDR3 is 16 residues. The V end lost 6 bases, the J end lost 0 bases, and 15 bases lay between the germline ends. The germline gives CDR1 SGHNT, CDR2 YYREEE (reference sequence). CDR3 protein: CASTSGGDPNTGELFF. Here the CDR3 DNA reads TGTGCCAGCACTTCTGGCGGCGATCCGAACACCGGGGAGCTGTTTTTT.

This chain uses TRBV10-1 with TRBJ1-2; a possible D gene is TRBD1 (6 bases). The V gene lost 3 bases and the J gene lost 2 bases, with 7 bases spanning the gap. The CDR3 runs 13 residues. Germline V gives CDR1 WNHNN, CDR2 SYGVQD (reference sequence). The CDR3 sequence: CASSEGTNYGYTF. The CDR3 DNA follows: TGCGCCAGCAGTGAAGGGACAAACTATGGCTACACCTTC.

The V gene is TRBV24-1, the J gene TRBJ2-7; 10 bases line up with TRBD1. This CDR3 contains 15 residues. The germline V gene encodes CDR1 KGHDR and CDR2 SFDVKD. V trimming: 3 bases; J trimming: 2 bases; junction bases outside the gene matches: 3. The CDR3 coding sequence is TGTGCCACCAGTGATCCGGGACAGGGGACCTACGAGCAGTACTTC. It translates to CATSDPGQGTYEQYF.

The chain uses TRBV5-5 and TRBJ1-2, with D possibly being TRBD1 (5 bases). Trimming took off 2 bases at V and 4 bases at J, with 12 bases between the two ends. Germline loops: CDR1 SGHKS, CDR2 YYEKEE (reference sequence). There are 14 residues in the CDR3. The CDR3 is CASSFGGRSYGYTF. The CDR3 region has the DNA TGTGCCAGCAGCTTCGGGGGTCGGAGCTATGGCTACACCTTC.

The rearrangement uses TRBV6-5 and TRBJ1-5, with 8 bases fitting TRBD1. The ends lost 5 bases at V and 5 bases at J; junction bases unmatched: 5. CDR3 length: 14 amino acids. Germline values: CDR1 MNHEY, CDR2 SVGAGI. Here the CDR3 DNA reads TGTGCCAGCAGTCCGGACAGGGATGATCAGCCCCAGCATTTT. Translation: CASSPDRDDQPQHF.

This clone has just one count. V usage is TRBV20-1 and J usage is TRBJ2-7; 9 nucleotides align to TRBD1. Germline V CDR1 and CDR2: DFQATT, SNEGSKA (reference sequence). The CDR3 loop spans 14 amino acids. V lost 3 bases, J lost 7 bases, and 10 bases stayed unmatched. The CDR3 coding sequence is TGCAGTGCTAGTTTCCGGGACAGGGCTTGGGAGCAGTACTTC. This gives the protein CSASFRDRAWEQYF.

The J gene is TRBJ1-5, the V gene TRBV5-1, with TRBD1 matching over 7 bases. Germline loops: CDR1 SGHRS, CDR2 YFSETQ. J was trimmed by 7 bases and V by 2 bases; bases with no gene match: 6. This CDR3 has 14 residues. CDR3 sequence reads: CASSLGGRGQPQHF. CDR3 in DNA: TGCGCCAGCAGCTTAGGGGGCAGGGGGCAGCCCCAGCATTTT.

This chain connects TRBV30 to TRBJ1-2; D not resolved. The CDR3 has 13 residues. V gave up 2 bases and J gave up 7 bases, with 14 bases separating them. CDR1 and CDR2 (germline): GTSNPN, SVGIG (reference sequence). The DNA for the CDR3 is TGTGCCTGGAGTCCGGAGGCCCACGGTGGCTACACCTTC. Translating gives CAWSPEAHGGYTF. The entire variable domain, with the rest obtained from reference TRBV30 and TRBJ1-2, is as follows: SQTIHQWPATLVQPVGSPLSLECTVEGTSNPNLYWYRQAAGRGLQLLFYSVGIGQISSEVPQNLSASRPQDRQFILSSKKLLLSDSGFYLCAWSPEAHGGYTFGSGTRLTVV.

The chain joins TRBV4-3 to TRBJ2-1; perhaps TRBD1 as D (6 bases). Germline V gene lookup returns CDR1 LGHNA and CDR2 YSLEER. There are 15 residues in the CDR3. Deletions cut 3 bases from V and 2 bases from J, with 11 bases between. The CDR3 nucleotides are TGCGCCAGCAGCCAGGGGGCCAGCGCCTACAATGAGCAGTTCTTC. This translates into CASSQGASAYNEQFF.

This clone was picked up a small number of times. The rearrangement joins TRBV5-4 to TRBJ2-7, with D tentatively TRBD1 (6 bases). Trimming removed 2 bases from V and 7 bases from J, with 13 bases in between. The CDR3 is made up of 13 amino acids. CDR1 is SGHNT, CDR2 YYREEE, per germline (reference sequence). CDR3 residues: CASSFWGLREQYF. CDR3 coding DNA: TGTGCCAGCAGCTTCTGGGGGCTGAGGGAGCAGTACTTC.

CDR3 residues: CASSFDTYEQYF. CDR3 DNA sequence: TGTGCCAGCAGTTTCGACACCTACGAGCAGTACTTC. The gene calls are TRBV12-3 or TRBV12-4 and TRBJ2-7, with no clear D. Deletions cut 3 bases from V and 2 bases from J, with 5 bases between. This CDR3 is built from 12 residues.

The rearrangement uses TRBV5-5 and TRBJ1-1, with 11 bases lining up with TRBD1. CDR3 length equals 16 residues. Trimming took 4 bases from V and 2 from J; bases not matched to a gene: 7. Germline CDR1 and CDR2: SGHKS and YYEKEE (reference sequence). Here the CDR3 DNA reads TGTGCCAGCAGCCCGGCCGGGACAGGGGGTAACACTGAAGCTTTCTTT. It is translated as CASSPAGTGGNTEAFF.

V usage is TRBV5-5 and J usage is TRBJ1-6; no definite D call. CDR3 length: 12 residues. Trimming cost V 7 bases and J 14 bases, with 16 bases left between them. Germline V gives CDR1 SGHKS, CDR2 YYEKEE (reference sequence). The CDR3 spells CASGLPGGTLHF. CDR3 DNA: TGTGCCAGCGGACTCCCCGGAGGGACCCTCCACTTT. Using reference TRBV5-5 and TRBJ1-6 for the parts outside the CDR3, the full variable domain is DAGVTQSPTHLIKTRGQQVTLRCSPISGHKSVSWYQQVLGQGPQFIFQYYEKEERGRGNFPDRFSARQFPNYSSELNVNALLLGDSALYLCASGLPGGTLHFGNGTRLTVT.

The V and J genes are TRBV19 and TRBJ1-5, with TRBD1 matching over 9 bases. The junction had 9 bases not matched to a gene; V was cut back by 4 bases and J by 2 bases. The CDR3 contains 17 residues. Germline V lookup: CDR1 LNHDA, CDR2 SQIVND (reference sequence). The CDR3: CASSKGQGGFGNQPQHF. CDR3 nucleotides: TGTGCCAGTAGTAAGGGACAGGGAGGTTTTGGCAATCAGCCCCAGCATTTT.

V is TRBV6-2 or TRBV6-3 and J is TRBJ1-1, with 9 bases identical to TRBD1. Per germline, CDR1 MNHEY and CDR2 SVGEGT. V lost 4 bases to trimming and J lost 3 bases; unmatched junction nucleotides: 12. CDR3 length: 17 amino acids. The CDR3 spells CASSLFPGQGGYTEAFF. The CDR3 DNA reads TGTGCCAGCAGTTTATTCCCGGGACAGGGAGGGTACACTGAAGCTTTCTTT.

A remark on this clone: This specimen includes other DNA sequences encoding the same CDR3. The chain couples TRBV7-2 to TRBJ2-5; the D gene is possibly TRBD1 (6 bases). The length of the CDR3 is 13 residues. Trimming removed 6 bases from V and 1 base from J, with 9 bases in between. The V gene's germline CDR1 is SGHTA and CDR2 FQGNSA. The CDR3 bases are TGTGCCAGCAGTTACAGGGTCCAAGAGACCCAGTACTTC. It codes for CASSYRVQETQYF.

This chain joins TRBV5-1 and TRBJ1-2; D not certain. The CDR3 runs to 13 residues. With 0 bases removed from V and 6 bases from J, the gap between germline ends came to 9 bases. CDR1 and CDR2 from the germline V gene are SGHRS and YFSETQ. The CDR3 reads CASSLAGSNGYTF. The CDR3 bases are TGCGCCAGCAGCTTGGCGGGATCCAATGGCTACACCTTC. Filled out from reference TRBV5-1 and TRBJ1-2, the complete variable domain reads KAGVTQTPRYLIKTRGQQVTLSCSPISGHRSVSWYQQTPGQGLQFLFEYFSETQRNKGNFPGRFSGRQFSNSRSEMNVSTLELGDSALYLCASSLAGSNGYTFGSGTRLTVV.

This clone has just a few counts. This sequence joins TRBV2 and TRBJ2-1; TRBD2 matches 12 bases. The CDR3 contains 17 residues. V gave up 7 bases and J gave up 3 bases; unmatched junction bases: 10. Per the germline V gene, CDR1 is SNHLY and CDR2 is FYNNEI. CDR3 nucleotides: TGTGCCAGCACTTCTAGCGGGAGGGCCCGCGGCTACAATGAGCAGTTCTTC. Its protein product is CASTSSGRARGYNEQFF.

This chain connects TRBV11-3 to TRBJ2-1; possibly TRBD2 for D (6 bases). This CDR3 has 14 residues. Per the germline V gene, CDR1 is SGHNT and CDR2 is YENEEA. Trimming stripped 4 bases from V and 3 bases from J, with 10 bases between. The CDR3 here is CASSSTSGYNEQFF. In nucleotides, the CDR3 is TGTGCCAGCAGCTCGACTAGTGGCTACAATGAGCAGTTCTTC.

V and J are TRBV5-1 and TRBJ1-2; D gene unclear. V lost 4 bases to trimming and J lost 0 bases, with 13 bases between them. The CDR3 is made up of 15 amino acids. The germline V gene encodes CDR1 SGHRS and CDR2 YFSETQ. CDR3 bases: TGCGCCAGCAGCGCGGGATCAAACACTAACTATGGCTACACCTTC. Translated: CASSAGSNTNYGYTF. Together with reference TRBV5-1 and TRBJ1-2, the CDR3 gives the full variable domain: KAGVTQTPRYLIKTRGQQVTLSCSPISGHRSVSWYQQTPGQGLQFLFEYFSETQRNKGNFPGRFSGRQFSNSRSEMNVSTLELGDSALYLCASSAGSNTNYGYTFGSGTRLTVV.

The chain recombines TRBV14 with TRBJ1-6; D possibly corresponds to TRBD1 (5 bases). Germline V gives CDR1 SGHDN, CDR2 FVKESK. This CDR3 spans 20 amino acids. Trimming shortened V by 0 bases and J by 1 base, and 19 bases separated the two germline ends. CDR3 in amino acids: CASSQDRARGGWSYNSPLHF. In DNA, the CDR3 is TGTGCCAGCAGCCAAGATAGGGCTCGGGGGGGTTGGTCCTATAATTCACCCCTCCACTTT. The full variable domain, rest sourced from reference TRBV14 and TRBJ1-6, is EAGVTQFPSHSVIEKGQTVTLRCDPISGHDNLYWYRRVMGKEIKFLLHFVKESKQDESGMPNNRFLAERTGGTYSTLKVQPAELEDSGVYFCASSQDRARGGWSYNSPLHFGNGTRLTVT.

This clone has just a few counts. In the same sample, other DNA sequences code for this CDR3. The V and J genes are TRBV6-1 and TRBJ1-1; D gene ambiguous. CDR1 and CDR2 from the germline V gene are MNHNS and SASEGT. Trimming removed 1 base at V and 1 base at J, with 4 bases between. The CDR3 consists of 13 residues. CDR3: CASSEGRNTEAFF. CDR3 in DNA: TGTGCCAGCAGTGAAGGGAGGAACACTGAAGCTTTCTTT.

V and J are TRBV5-4 and TRBJ2-2, with D possibly matching TRBD2 (6 bases). This CDR3 has 14 amino acids. V gave up 0 bases and J gave up 7 bases, with 10 bases separating them. Germline V gene data show CDR1 as SGHNT and CDR2 as YYREEE (reference sequence). The CDR3 bases are TGTGCCAGCAGCTTGGGGGGAGGAGTCGGGGAGCTGTTTTTT. Translating gives CASSLGGGVGELFF.

The gene calls are TRBV5-1 and TRBJ2-3; 14 nucleotides line up with TRBD2. Germline V CDR1 and CDR2: SGHRS, YFSETQ. Losses at the gene ends were 4 bases for V and 3 bases for J; bases not matched to a gene: 7. CDR3 length: 17 residues. CDR3 bases: TGCGCCAGCAGCCGAATAGGGACTAGCGGGGGTACAGATACGCAGTATTTT. This sequence encodes CASSRIGTSGGTDTQYF.

V and J are TRBV2 and TRBJ1-2; a weak D match, TRBD1 (6 bases). This CDR3 has 14 amino acids. Germline V gene sequence: CDR1 SNHLY, CDR2 FYNNEI. V was clipped by 4 bases and J by 6 bases, with 15 bases between them. CDR3 DNA: TGTGCCAGCAGTGGGGACACGGGGACCCATGGCTACACCTTC. It specifies CASSGDTGTHGYTF.

The chain uses TRBV30 and TRBJ1-3; the D gene is possibly TRBD1 (6 bases). V lost 4 bases and J 3 bases, leaving 19 bases between the germline ends. The CDR3 loop spans 16 amino acids. Germline V gene lookup returns CDR1 GTSNPN and CDR2 SVGIG (reference sequence). The CDR3 nucleotides read TGTGCCTGGACCTACTTATCACAGGGTTATGGAAACACCATATATTTT. This encodes CAWTYLSQGYGNTIYF.

The gene calls are TRBV7-9 and TRBJ1-3; D may be TRBD1 (5 bases). The CDR3 contains 16 residues. The germline V gene has CDR1 SEHNR and CDR2 FQNEAQ (reference sequence). Trimming took off 3 bases at V and 0 bases at J, with 12 bases between the two ends. In nucleotides, the CDR3 is TGTGCCAGCAGCTTTGTGGGGCCGATCTCTGGAAACACCATATATTTT. Amino acids: CASSFVGPISGNTIYF.